One sample yielded the 3 T cell receptor beta chains listed below, sequenced in a study of T cell repertoires in cytomegalovirus infection (dated by TCRdb to between 2018 and 2020). Antigen specificity for these receptors is unknown. Sequencing was carried out with an Illumina HiSeq 1500. The public reads were reprocessed in TCRdb via fastp at Q25 and MiXCR, keeping in-frame beta chains. Duplicate CDR3 protein sequences are folded into a single record with the most common DNA and genes. The sample table contains 250,000 to 400,000 distinct CDR3 sequences; only one count was recorded for around 25% of them. The ten most abundant clones make up 13% of the sample. The sample's treatment or condition label is to be understood as: in vitro stimulation with specific CMV peptide epitopes to enrich CMV-specific T cells. Here the sequenced sample was cultured PBMCs, taken from culture after CMV antigen stimulation. These receptors all come from a human donor in good health (CMV status not recorded). Some clones in this sample may be carry-over from other donors' samples.

The chain recombines TRBV29-1 with TRBJ1-1; TRBD1 matches at 9 bases. This CDR3 comprises 17 residues. The ends lost 4 bases at V and 4 bases at J; junction bases unmatched: 16. Germline V gene sequence: CDR1 SQVTM, CDR2 ANQGSEA. CDR3 sequence (DNA): TGCAGCGTTGTGGGTCGGAGGACAGGGGAGAGGCGCACTGAAGCTTTCTTT. Translated, it gives CSVVGRRTGERRTEAFF.

The chain joins TRBV19 to TRBJ2-1; a weak D match, TRBD2 (7 bases). The germline V gene encodes CDR1 LNHDA and CDR2 SQIVND (reference sequence). The CDR3 covers 15 residues. The V end lost 8 bases, the J end lost 4 bases, and 18 bases lay between the germline ends. The CDR3 bases are TGTGCCAGTGACTCGGGGGCTAGCGGTTACAATGAGCAGTTCTTC. Amino acids: CASDSGASGYNEQFF.

V and J are TRBV12-3 or TRBV12-4 and TRBJ1-6; 7 bases map to TRBD1. The V gene end was trimmed by 6 bases and the J gene end by 15 bases; junction bases not matched to a gene: 11. The CDR3 consists of 13 residues. The CDR3 protein is CASRSRGAPHLHF. CDR3 coding DNA: TGTGCCAGCAGGTCCAGGGGGGCGCCTCACCTCCACTTT.